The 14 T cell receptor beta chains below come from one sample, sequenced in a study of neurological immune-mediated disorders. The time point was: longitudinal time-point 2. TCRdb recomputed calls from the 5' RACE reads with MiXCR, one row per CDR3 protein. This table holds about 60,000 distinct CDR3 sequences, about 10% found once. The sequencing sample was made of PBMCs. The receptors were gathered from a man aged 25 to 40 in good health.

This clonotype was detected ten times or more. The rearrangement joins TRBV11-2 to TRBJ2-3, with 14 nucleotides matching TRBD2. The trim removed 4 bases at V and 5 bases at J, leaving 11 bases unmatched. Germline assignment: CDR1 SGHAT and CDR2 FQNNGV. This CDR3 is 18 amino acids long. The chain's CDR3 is CASSWTGTSGRVGDTQYF. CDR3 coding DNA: TGTGCCAGCAGCTGGACCGGGACTAGCGGGAGAGTGGGAGATACGCAGTATTTT.

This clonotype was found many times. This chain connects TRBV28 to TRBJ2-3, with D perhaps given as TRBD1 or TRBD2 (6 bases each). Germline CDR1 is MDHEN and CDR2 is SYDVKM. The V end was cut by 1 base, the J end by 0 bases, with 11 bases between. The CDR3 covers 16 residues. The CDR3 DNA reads TGTGCCAGCAGTTTATACGGGGGCGGAAGCACAGATACGCAGTATTTT. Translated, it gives CASSLYGGGSTDTQYF.

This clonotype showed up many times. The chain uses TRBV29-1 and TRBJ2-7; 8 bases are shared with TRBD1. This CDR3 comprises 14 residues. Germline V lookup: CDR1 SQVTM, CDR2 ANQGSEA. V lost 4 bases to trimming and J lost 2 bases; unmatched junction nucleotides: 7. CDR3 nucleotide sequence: TGCAGCGTTGCGGGACAGGCCTTAACCTACGAGCAGTACTTC. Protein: CSVAGQALTYEQYF.

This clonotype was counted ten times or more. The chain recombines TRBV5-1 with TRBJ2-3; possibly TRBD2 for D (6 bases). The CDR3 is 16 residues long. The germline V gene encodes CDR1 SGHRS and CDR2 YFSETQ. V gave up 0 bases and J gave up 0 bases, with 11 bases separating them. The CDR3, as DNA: TGCGCCAGCAGCTTGGACCATAGCGGTAGCACAGATACGCAGTATTTT. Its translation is CASSLDHSGSTDTQYF.

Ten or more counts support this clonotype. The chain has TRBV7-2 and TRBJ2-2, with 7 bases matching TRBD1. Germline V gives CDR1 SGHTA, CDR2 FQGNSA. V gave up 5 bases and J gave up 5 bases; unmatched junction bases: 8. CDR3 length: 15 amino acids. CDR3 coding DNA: TGTGCCAGCAGCCATTTCGGGACAGCTACCGGGGAGCTGTTTTTT. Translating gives CASSHFGTATGELFF.

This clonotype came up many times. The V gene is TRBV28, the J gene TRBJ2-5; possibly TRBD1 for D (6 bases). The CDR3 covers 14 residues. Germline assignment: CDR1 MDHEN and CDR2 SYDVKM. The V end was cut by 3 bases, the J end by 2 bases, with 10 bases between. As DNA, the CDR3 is TGTGCCAGCAGTTTCATTGACAGGCAAGAGACCCAGTACTTC. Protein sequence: CASSFIDRQETQYF.

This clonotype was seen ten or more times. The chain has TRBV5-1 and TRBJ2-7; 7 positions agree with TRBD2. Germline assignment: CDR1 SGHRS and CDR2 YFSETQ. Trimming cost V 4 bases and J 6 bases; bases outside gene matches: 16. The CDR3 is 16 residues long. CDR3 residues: CASSTTSVAPRLEQYF. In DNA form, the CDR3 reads TGCGCCAGCAGCACAACTAGCGTAGCACCTCGTCTCGAGCAGTACTTC. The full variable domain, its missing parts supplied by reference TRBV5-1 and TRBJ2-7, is KAGVTQTPRYLIKTRGQQVTLSCSPISGHRSVSWYQQTPGQGLQFLFEYFSETQRNKGNFPGRFSGRQFSNSRSEMNVSTLELGDSALYLCASSTTSVAPRLEQYFGPGTRLTVT.

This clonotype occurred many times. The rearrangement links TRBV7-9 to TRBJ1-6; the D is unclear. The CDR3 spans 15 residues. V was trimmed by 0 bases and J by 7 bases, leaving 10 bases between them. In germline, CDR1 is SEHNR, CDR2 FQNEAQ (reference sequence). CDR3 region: CASSLADRANSPLHF. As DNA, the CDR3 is TGTGCCAGCAGCTTAGCGGACCGAGCAAATTCACCCCTCCACTTT.

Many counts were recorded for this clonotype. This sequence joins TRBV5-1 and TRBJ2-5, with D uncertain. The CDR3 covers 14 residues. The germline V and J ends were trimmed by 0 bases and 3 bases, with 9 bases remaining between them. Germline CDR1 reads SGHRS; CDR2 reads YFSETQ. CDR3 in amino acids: CASSLAAEEETQYF. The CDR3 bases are TGCGCCAGCAGCTTGGCCGCCGAAGAAGAGACCCAGTACTTC.

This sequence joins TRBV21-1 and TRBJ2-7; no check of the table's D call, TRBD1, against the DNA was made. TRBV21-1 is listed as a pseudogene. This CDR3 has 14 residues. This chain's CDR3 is CARPCKDRGNEQYF. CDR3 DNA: TGTGCCAGACCTTGTAAGGACAGGGGTAACGAGCAGTACTTC.

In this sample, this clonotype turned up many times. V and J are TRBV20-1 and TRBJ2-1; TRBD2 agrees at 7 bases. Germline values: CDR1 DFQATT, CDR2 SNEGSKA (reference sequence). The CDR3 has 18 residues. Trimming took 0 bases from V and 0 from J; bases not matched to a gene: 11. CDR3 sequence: CSARDLRGGGPSYNEQFF. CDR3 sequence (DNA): TGCAGTGCTAGAGATCTTCGGGGCGGGGGACCCTCCTACAATGAGCAGTTCTTC.

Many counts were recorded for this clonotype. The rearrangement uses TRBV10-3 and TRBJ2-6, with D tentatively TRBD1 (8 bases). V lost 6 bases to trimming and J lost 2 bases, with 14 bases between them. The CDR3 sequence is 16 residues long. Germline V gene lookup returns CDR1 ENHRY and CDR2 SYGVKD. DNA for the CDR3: TGTGCCATCAGGACAGGGGAGGGAGCTGGGGCCAACGTCCTGACTTTC. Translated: CAIRTGEGAGANVLTF.

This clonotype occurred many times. The DNA for the CDR3 is TGCGCCAGCAGCTTATTTTCCGTCCGGGGGACCCAAGAGACCCAGTACTTC. Translation gives CASSLFSVRGTQETQYF. The V and J genes are TRBV5-1 and TRBJ2-5, with a possible D match to TRBD2 (6 bases). V gave up 2 bases and J gave up 1 base, with 18 bases separating them. Germline V gene lookup returns CDR1 SGHRS and CDR2 YFSETQ. CDR3 size: 17 residues.

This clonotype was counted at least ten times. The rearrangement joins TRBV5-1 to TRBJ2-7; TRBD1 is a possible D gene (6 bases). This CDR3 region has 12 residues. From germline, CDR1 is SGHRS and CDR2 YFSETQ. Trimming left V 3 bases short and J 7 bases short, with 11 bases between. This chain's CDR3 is CASSSTGSEQYF. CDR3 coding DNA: TGCGCCAGCAGCTCAACAGGGTCAGAGCAGTACTTC. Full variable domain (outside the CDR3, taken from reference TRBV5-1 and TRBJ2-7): KAGVTQTPRYLIKTRGQQVTLSCSPISGHRSVSWYQQTPGQGLQFLFEYFSETQRNKGNFPGRFSGRQFSNSRSEMNVSTLELGDSALYLCASSSTGSEQYFGPGTRLTVT.